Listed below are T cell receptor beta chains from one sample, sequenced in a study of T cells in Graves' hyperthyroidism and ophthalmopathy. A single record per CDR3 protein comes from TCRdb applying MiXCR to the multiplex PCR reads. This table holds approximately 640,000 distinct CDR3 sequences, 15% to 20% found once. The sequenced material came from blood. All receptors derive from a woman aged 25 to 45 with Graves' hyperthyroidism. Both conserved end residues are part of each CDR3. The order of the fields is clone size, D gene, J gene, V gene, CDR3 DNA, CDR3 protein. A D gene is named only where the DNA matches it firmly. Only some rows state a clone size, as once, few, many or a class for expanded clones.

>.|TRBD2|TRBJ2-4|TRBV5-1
TGCGCCAGCAGCTCCGGACTAGCGGGAGCGTTGTCGAACATTCAGTACTTC
CASSSGLAGALSNIQYF
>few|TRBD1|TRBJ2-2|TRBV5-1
TGCGCCAGCAGCTTGCCCGGACAGGCCAACACCGGGGAGCTGTTTTTT
CASSLPGQANTGELFF
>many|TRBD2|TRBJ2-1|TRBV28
TGTGCCAGCAGTTTAAGGGCCACATTAGCGGGAGTCGACAATGAGCAGTTCTTC
CASSLRATLAGVDNEQFF
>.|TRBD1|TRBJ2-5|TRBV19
TGTGCCAGCCATAGACAGGGAAGTCCAGAGACCCAGTACTTC
CASHRQGSPETQYF
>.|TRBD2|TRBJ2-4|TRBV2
TGTGCCAGCAGTGAAGGGACTAGCGGGAGGGCCAAAAACATTCAGTACTTC
CASSEGTSGRAKNIQYF
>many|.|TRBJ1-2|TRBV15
TGTGCCACCAGCATTATTCAGGGAGACCATGGCTACACCTTC
CATSIIQGDHGYTF
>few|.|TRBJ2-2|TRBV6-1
TGTGCCAGCAATGGAGGGCAGCAGAACACCGGGGAGCTGTTTTTT
CASNGGQQNTGELFF
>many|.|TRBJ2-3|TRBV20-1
TGCAGTGCTGGGGAGGCTAGCACAGATACGCAGTATTTT
CSAGEASTDTQYF
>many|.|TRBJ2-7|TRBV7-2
TGTGCCAGCAGCTTAGGGGACGCAACCCTCTACGAGCAGTACTTC
CASSLGDATLYEQYF
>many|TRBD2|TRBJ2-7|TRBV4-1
TGCGCCAGCAGCCAGGTAGCGGGAGTTCCCGAGCAGTACTTC
CASSQVAGVPEQYF
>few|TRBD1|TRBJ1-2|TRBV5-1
TGCGCCAGCAGCTTGACAGGGGAGGGAGGCTACACCTTC
CASSLTGEGGYTF
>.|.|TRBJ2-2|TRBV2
TGTGCCAGCAGCCCCGTTCCGAACACCGGGGAGCTGTTTTTT
CASSPVPNTGELFF
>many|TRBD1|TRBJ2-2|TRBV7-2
TGTGCCAGCAGCTTAGTGACAGGGACCGGGGAGCTGTTTTTT
CASSLVTGTGELFF
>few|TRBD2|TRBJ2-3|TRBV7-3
TGTGCCAGCAGCTCGGGGCGGCGGGAGGCGGATACGCAGTATTTT
CASSSGRREADTQYF
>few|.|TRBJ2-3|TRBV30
TGTGCCTGGACCGCGAGTCTGGATACGCAGTATTTT
CAWTASLDTQYF
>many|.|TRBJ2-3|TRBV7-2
TGTGCCAGCAGCTTAGCAGCGTACACAGATACGCAGTATTTT
CASSLAAYTDTQYF
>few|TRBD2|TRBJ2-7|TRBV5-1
TGCGCCAGCAGCTTGTCCGGTAGCGGGAGCCTCGAGCAGTACTTC
CASSLSGSGSLEQYF
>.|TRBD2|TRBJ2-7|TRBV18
TGTGCCAGCTCACCTCCTACTAGCGGGAGGCAGTACTTC
CASSPPTSGRQYF
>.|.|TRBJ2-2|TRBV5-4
TGTGCCAGCAGCTTGGATGGGGGCAGGAACACCGGGGAGCTGTTTTTT
CASSLDGGRNTGELFF
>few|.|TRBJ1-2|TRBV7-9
TGTGCCAGCAACCTCGCGGATGGTTATGGCTACACCTTC
CASNLADGYGYTF
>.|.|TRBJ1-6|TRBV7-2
TGTGCCAGCAGCTTATGGAATGATAATTCACCCCTCCACTTT
CASSLWNDNSPLHF
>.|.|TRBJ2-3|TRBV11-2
TGTGCCAGCAGCCCCAACAGGGTTGGTGAAGATACGCAGTATTTT
CASSPNRVGEDTQYF
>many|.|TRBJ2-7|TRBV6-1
TGTGCCAGCAGGAGAGACAGGACCAACTCCTACGAGCAGTACTTC
CASRRDRTNSYEQYF
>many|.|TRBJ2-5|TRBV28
TGTGCCAGCAGTAGACGGACCCAAGAGACCCAGTACTTC
CASSRRTQETQYF
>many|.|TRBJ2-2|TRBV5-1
TGCGCCAGCAAATCGGGGAACACCGGGGAGCTGTTTTTT
CASKSGNTGELFF
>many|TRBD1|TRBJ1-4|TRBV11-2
TGTGCCAGCACGAGGGACAGGCTCAACGAAAAACTGTTTTTT
CASTRDRLNEKLFF
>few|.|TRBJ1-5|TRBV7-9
TGTGCCAGCAGCTTCGGCCCCGCGAAGCTCAATCAGCCCCAGCATTTT
CASSFGPAKLNQPQHF
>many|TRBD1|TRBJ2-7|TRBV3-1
TGTGCCAGCAGCCAAGATGGGACAGGGTTTGACGAGCAGTACTTC
CASSQDGTGFDEQYF
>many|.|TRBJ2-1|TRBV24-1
TGTGCCACCACCCCATTCTGGGCGGGCGATTTTGGGGACTACAATGAGCAGTTCTTC
CATTPFWAGDFGDYNEQFF
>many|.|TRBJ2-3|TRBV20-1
TGCAGTGCTAGAGGCCGTCAACTAGTTTTCCGAGATACGCAGTATTTT
CSARGRQLVFRDTQYF
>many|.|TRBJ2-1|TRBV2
TGTGCCAGCAGAACTGGGGGCGGTGAGCAGTTCTTC
CASRTGGGEQFF
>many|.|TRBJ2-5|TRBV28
TGTGCCAGCAGTTTATCAGGGGTCGGCCAAGAGACCCAGTACTTC
CASSLSGVGQETQYF
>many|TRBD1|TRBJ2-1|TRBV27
TGTGCCAGCAGCTCTACCGGGACAGGCGATTATCTACTGGGGCACCCGAAGGGGCAGTTCTTC
CASSSTGTGDYLLGHPKGQFF
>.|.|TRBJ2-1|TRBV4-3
TGCGCCAGCGAACCAAAAGCGGGCGACAATGAGCAGTTCTTC
CASEPKAGDNEQFF
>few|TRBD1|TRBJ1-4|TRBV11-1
TGTGCCAGCAACGACGGGACAGGGAATGAAAAACTGTTTTTT
CASNDGTGNEKLFF
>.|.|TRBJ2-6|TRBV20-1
TGCAGTGCTAGAACTCATGGGGCAAACTCTGGGGCCAACGTCCTGACTTTC
CSARTHGANSGANVLTF
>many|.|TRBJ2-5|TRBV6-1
TGTGCCAGCACCTTAAGCCTACAGGGAACCCAGTACTTC
CASTLSLQGTQYF
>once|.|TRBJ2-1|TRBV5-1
TGTGCCAGCAGCGGAGGGGACGGTTCCTACAATGAGCAGTTCTTC
CASSGGDGSYNEQFF
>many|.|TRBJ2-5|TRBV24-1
TGTGCCACCAGTGATGGACTCCAAGAGACCCAGTACTTC
CATSDGLQETQYF
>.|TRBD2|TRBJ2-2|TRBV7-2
TGTGCCAGCAGCAAACTCGGGGCTAGCGGGAGCCTCGGGACCGGGGAGCTGTTTTTT
CASSKLGASGSLGTGELFF
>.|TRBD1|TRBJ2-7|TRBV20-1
TGCAGTGCTAGACCCCCGACAGGGGGCGAGCAGTACTTC
CSARPPTGGEQYF
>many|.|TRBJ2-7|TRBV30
TGTGCCTGGAGTGAGGACGTACCCGTGCAGTACTTC
CAWSEDVPVQYF
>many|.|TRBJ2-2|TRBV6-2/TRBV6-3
TGTGCCAGCAGTTACTATCCCATCGAGGGTGGGGTCTCGAACACCGGGGAGCTGTTTTTT
CASSYYPIEGGVSNTGELFF
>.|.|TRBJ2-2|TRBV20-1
TGCAGTGCTCAAAAGGAGGGAGTGATGGCCGGGGAGCTGTTTTTT
CSAQKEGVMAGELFF
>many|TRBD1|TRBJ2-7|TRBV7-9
TGTGCCAGCAGCCCGGGACAGGGCGGCAACGAGCAGTACTTC
CASSPGQGGNEQYF
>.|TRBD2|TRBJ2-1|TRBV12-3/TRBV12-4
TGTGCCAGCAGTCCCCACAGCGGGGCTGGGGATGAGCAGTTCTTC
CASSPHSGAGDEQFF
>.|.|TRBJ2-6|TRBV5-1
TGCGCCAGCAGCCCACACCGACTGAACTCTGGGGCCAACGTCCTGACTTTC
CASSPHRLNSGANVLTF